This TCR beta chain was recovered during a study of CD8 T cells in ankylosing spondylitis. Study-level points and caveats: A TCR beta motif made of about eight highly homologous variants seemed typical of ankylosing spondylitis blood. Reported data indicate significant enrichment of disease-linked clones within matched ankylosing spondylitis synovial fluid.

A note on this clonotype: Its antigen is still unknown.

One entry per CDR3 protein, called by TCRdb with MiXCR from the 5' RACE reads. The sample lists hundreds of thousands of distinct CDR3 sequences; approximately 12% were seen once. CDR1 is DFQATT and CDR2 is SNEGSKA in the germline V gene (reference sequence). Losses at the gene ends were 4 bases for V and 3 bases for J; bases not matched to a gene: 11. This CDR3 spans 16 amino acids. The specimen was blood, either unsorted or a sorted T cell fraction (not recorded which). This receptor was taken from a male donor with ankylosing spondylitis. The chain has TRBV20-1 and TRBJ2-1, with 8 bases aligning to TRBD2. The CDR3 region is CSATSRGGDRYNEQFF. CDR3 bases: TGCAGTGCTACCTCCCGGGGGGGAGATCGCTACAATGAGCAGTTCTTC.